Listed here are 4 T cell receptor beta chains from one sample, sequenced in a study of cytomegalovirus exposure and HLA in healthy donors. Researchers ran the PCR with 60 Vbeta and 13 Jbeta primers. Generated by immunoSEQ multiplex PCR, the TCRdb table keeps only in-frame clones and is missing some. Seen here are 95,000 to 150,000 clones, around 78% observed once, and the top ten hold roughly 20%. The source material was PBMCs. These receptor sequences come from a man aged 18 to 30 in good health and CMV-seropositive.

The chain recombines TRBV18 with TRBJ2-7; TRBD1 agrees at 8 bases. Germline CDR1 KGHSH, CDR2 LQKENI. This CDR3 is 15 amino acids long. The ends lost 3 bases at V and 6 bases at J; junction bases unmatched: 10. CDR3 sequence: CASSPLPRGRGEQYF. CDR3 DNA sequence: TGTGCCAGCTCACCCTTACCCAGGGGGCGAGGCGAGCAGTACTTC.

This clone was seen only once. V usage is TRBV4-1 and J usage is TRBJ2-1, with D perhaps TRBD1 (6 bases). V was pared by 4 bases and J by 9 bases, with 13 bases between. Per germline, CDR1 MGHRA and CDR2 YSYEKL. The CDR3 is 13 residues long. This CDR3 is CASSRQTGSEQFF. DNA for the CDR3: TGCGCCAGCAGCCGACAAACAGGGAGTGAGCAGTTCTTC.

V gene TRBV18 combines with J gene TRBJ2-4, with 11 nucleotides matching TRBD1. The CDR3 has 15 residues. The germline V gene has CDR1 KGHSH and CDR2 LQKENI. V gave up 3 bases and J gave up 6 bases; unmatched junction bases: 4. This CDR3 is CASSPRTGGSNIQYF. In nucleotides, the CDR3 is TGTGCCAGCTCACCCCGGACAGGGGGCTCAAACATTCAGTACTTC. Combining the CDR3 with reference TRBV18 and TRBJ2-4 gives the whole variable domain NAGVMQNPRHLVRRRGQEARLRCSPMKGHSHVYWYRQLPEEGLKFMVYLQKENIIDESGMPKERFSAEFPKEGPSILRIQQVVRGDSAAYFCASSPRTGGSNIQYFGAGTRLSVL.

DNA of the CDR3: TGTGCCAGCAGCGAAGGCACAGTCAACACCGGGGAGCTGTTTTTT. The encoded protein is CASSEGTVNTGELFF. The V gene is TRBV7-3, the J gene TRBJ2-2; the D is unclear. Germline loops: CDR1 SGHTA, CDR2 FQGTGA. V lost 5 bases to trimming and J lost 2 bases, with 12 bases between them. CDR3 length: 15 residues.